Each of the 7 T cell receptor beta chains below was sequenced from the same sample in a study of T cell changes during pregnancy in multiple sclerosis. The method was immunoSEQ multiplex PCR; TCRdb's version includes in-frame clones alone and lacks a portion of them. The sample includes about 41,000 clones, more than 90% seen only once; the top ten take about 7%. Sequences were derived from CD8+ T cells from peripheral blood mononuclear cells, sampled in the third trimester of pregnancy. These receptors came from a female donor with multiple sclerosis, enrolled in a pregnancy study.

The chain joins TRBV6-5 to TRBJ2-7, with D possibly being TRBD2 (7 bases). The CDR3 covers 14 residues. With 0 bases removed from V and 3 bases from J, the gap between germline ends came to 9 bases. Germline V CDR1 and CDR2: MNHEY, SVGAGI. CDR3 region: CASSYSGGGYEQYF. As DNA, the CDR3 is TGTGCCAGCAGTTACTCGGGAGGGGGCTACGAGCAGTACTTC.

V gene TRBV19 combines with J gene TRBJ1-1, with 9 bases lining up with TRBD1. The CDR3 is 14 residues long. The germline gives CDR1 LNHDA, CDR2 SQIVND (reference sequence). V trimming: 3 bases; J trimming: 6 bases; junction bases outside the gene matches: 5. The CDR3 sequence is CASSMGQGVSEAFF. Here the CDR3 DNA reads TGTGCCAGTAGTATGGGACAGGGCGTCTCTGAAGCTTTCTTT. The whole variable domain, filled in from reference TRBV19 and TRBJ1-1, reads DGGITQSPKYLFRKEGQNVTLSCEQNLNHDAMYWYRQDPGQGLRLIYYSQIVNDFQKGDIAEGYSVSREKKESFPLTVTSAQKNPTAFYLCASSMGQGVSEAFFGQGTRLTVV.

The chain uses TRBV27 and TRBJ1-3, with TRBD1 as a possible D gene (6 bases). CDR3 length: 17 residues. V was shortened by 3 bases and J by 0 bases, with 15 bases between the two germline ends. CDR1 MNHEY and CDR2 SMNVEV come from the germline V gene (reference sequence). CDR3 in DNA: TGTGCCAGCAGTTTGGCCGCAGGGGAATTCTCTGGAAACACCATATATTTT. Protein sequence: CASSLAAGEFSGNTIYF.

The genes are TRBV9 and TRBJ1-2, with a possible D match to TRBD1 (5 bases). V shed 6 bases and J shed 2 bases, with 20 bases lying between them. This CDR3 comprises 16 residues. In germline, CDR1 is SGDLS, CDR2 YYNGEE. DNA of the CDR3: TGTGCCAGCACCTGGGGGGACGGACCACTAAACTATGGCTACACCTTC. Its translation is CASTWGDGPLNYGYTF.

The chain joins TRBV4-3 to TRBJ2-7, with D tentatively TRBD2 (7 bases). This CDR3 has 16 amino acids. Trimming took 0 bases from V and 0 from J, leaving 12 bases between them. From germline, CDR1 is LGHNA and CDR2 YSLEER. The CDR3 DNA is TGCGCCAGCAGCCAAGATGAGGGGGGGGGCTCCTACGAGCAGTACTTC. Translated, it gives CASSQDEGGGSYEQYF.

V usage is TRBV5-1 and J usage is TRBJ2-7; perhaps TRBD2 as D (6 bases). Germline loops: CDR1 SGHRS, CDR2 YFSETQ. V lost 5 bases and J lost 2, with 17 bases in between. The CDR3 extends over 15 amino acids. The CDR3 DNA reads as TGCGCCAGCAGGGGGAGAAGTAGCGGCGCCTACGAGCAGTACTTC. This codes for CASRGRSSGAYEQYF.

J is TRBJ1-4 and V is TRBV28, with D perhaps TRBD1 (5 bases). Trimming removed 3 bases at V and 7 bases at J, with 15 bases between. Per the germline V gene, CDR1 is MDHEN and CDR2 is SYDVKM. There are 15 residues in the CDR3. The DNA for the CDR3 is TGTGCCAGCAGTTTTCTGGGACGGGGGGTTGAAAAACTGTTTTTT. This gives the protein CASSFLGRGVEKLFF.